This T cell receptor (beta chain) was sequenced for a study of OX40 agonist ivuxolimab in advanced cancers. About the investigation overall: Ivuxolimab was a fully human IgG2 agonistic monoclonal antibody targeting the costimulatory receptor OX40 (CD134). Intravenous ivuxolimab was administered to patients every 2 weeks at six dose levels: 0.01, 0.1, 0.3, 1.5, 3 and 10 mg/kg. Of the 50 or so patients in dose escalation, about 20 had hepatocellular carcinoma, about 15 had melanoma, 9 had renal cell carcinoma and 9 had head and neck cancer. The dose-escalation cohort was around 83% male with a mean age of approximately 60 years, ranging from roughly 23 to 90. Prior anti-PD-1, anti-PD-L1 or anti-CTLA-4 therapy was permitted, and about two fifths of dose-escalation patients had received checkpoint inhibitors. Partial responses occurred in three dose-escalation patients, of whom one had hepatocellular carcinoma and two had cutaneous melanoma. The point of sequencing TCRbeta in the periphery was to test whether ivuxolimab changed TCR sequence diversity and drove clonal T-cell expansion. The paper describes the monotherapy dose-escalation part (N of about 50 patients) of the phase I trial of ivuxolimab. The research as a whole found: In partial responders in the 0.1-3.0 mg/kg groups, normalized peripheral clonal expansion was found to be among the lowest, especially among CD8+ T cells. The antigen specificity of the peripheral T cells that underwent clonal expansion was not determined. Clonal expansion of both CD4+ and CD8+ blood T cells was observed from baseline to week 6 at doses 0.1 to 3.0 mg/kg. After ivuxolimab, CD8+ T cells had more expanded clones than CD4+ T cells on average. Low levels of normalized T-cell clonal expansion were also seen in some patients who did not respond.

The CDR3 goes from the cysteine to the phenylalanine over 14 residues. Just the 42-base CDR3 DNA is kept, in frame starting at base 1. The V end loses 6 bases and the J end loses 3 bases, and a stretch of 15 bases separates them. CDR1 and CDR2, looked up from the germline V gene (reference sequence), are MNHEY and SMNVEV. Patients with autoimmune disease history or receiving systemic immunosuppression were excluded from the trial. Peripheral blood for TCR sequencing was collected from all dose cohorts at baseline, on cycle 4 day 1, and on cycle 7 day 1. Samples were obtained from an open-label, multicenter, first-in-human phase I dose-escalation trial of ivuxolimab. Adults with locally advanced or metastatic head and neck squamous cell, hepatocellular, melanoma or renal cell carcinoma were enrolled in the trial. Before TCR sequencing, CD4+ T cells and CD8+ T cells were sorted from peripheral blood as separate populations.

A remark on this clone: Its target antigen remains unknown. No base quality values were provided; no much bigger clone lies one nucleotide off.

To sequence the TCRbeta CDR3 region, genomic DNA was isolated from the sorted cells. The immunoSEQ Assay was used for sequencing of TCRbeta CDR3 regions. In its TCRdb copy, this immuneACCESS table keeps in-frame sequences only and misses some clones. Where compared with another copy, unresolved V genes explain less than half of these, and the others have no known cause. In all, the sample holds fewer than 65,000 clones, and approximately 94% of those were seen once. The ten largest make up approximately 18% of the sample. The rearranged segments are TRBV27 and TRBJ2-7, with the D gene call left open. The material was CD4+ or CD8+ T cells sorted from blood, obtained in a trial of the OX40 agonist ivuxolimab. This clonotype was obtained from an adult with an advanced solid tumor such as melanoma, head and neck, liver or kidney cancer. The DNA sequence follows: TGTGCCAGCAGCCCTCGACAAGCGAACTACGAGCAGTACTTC. It encodes CASSPRQANYEQYF.